These 23 T cell receptor beta chains were all obtained from the same sample, sequenced in a study of a mutant IDH1 vaccine in newly diagnosed glioma. The repertoire was sequenced with immunoSEQ multiplex PCR; TCRdb's copy has only in-frame clones and lacks some. The sample includes over 75,000 clones, about 87% seen only once; the top ten take approximately 0.6%. Sample time point: baseline, week 1 (first vaccination visit). Stated treatment: pre-vaccination baseline after standard-of-care therapy. This material consisted of PBMCs, taken from a glioma patient treated with radiotherapy, temozolomide or both. The source is a woman aged 45-65 years with glioma.

V is TRBV7-2 and J is TRBJ2-1; TRBD2 matches at 9 bases. The V segment lost 3 bases and the J segment 1 base; nucleotides outside the gene matches: 1. This CDR3 is 15 amino acids long. Germline V lookup: CDR1 SGHTA, CDR2 FQGNSA. The CDR3 bases are TGTGCCAGCAGCTTTACTAGCGGGTCCTACAATGAGCAGTTCTTC. Translation: CASSFTSGSYNEQFF.

The chain employs TRBV15 and TRBJ2-2; D uncertain. The CDR3 sequence is 17 residues long. With 0 bases removed from V and 0 bases from J, the gap between germline ends came to 11 bases. Per germline, CDR1 LNHNV and CDR2 YYDKDF (reference sequence). Here the CDR3 DNA reads TGTGCCACCAGCAGAGAATCAACCTGGTCGAACACCGGGGAGCTGTTTTTT. Translation: CATSRESTWSNTGELFF.

The chain combines TRBV5-1 with TRBJ2-7, with a tentative D call TRBD2 (7 bases). The CDR3 totals 15 residues. Between the trimmed V and J ends, which lost 2 bases and 5 bases, there was a span of 17 bases. The germline V gene encodes CDR1 SGHRS and CDR2 YFSETQ. In nucleotides, the CDR3 is TGCGCCAGCAGCTTTAACCCCGGGGGGCAGGACGAGCAGTACTTC. Its protein product is CASSFNPGGQDEQYF. Drawing the rest from reference TRBV5-1 and TRBJ2-7, the complete variable domain is KAGVTQTPRYLIKTRGQQVTLSCSPISGHRSVSWYQQTPGQGLQFLFEYFSETQRNKGNFPGRFSGRQFSNSRSEMNVSTLELGDSALYLCASSFNPGGQDEQYFGPGTRLTVT.

The chain has TRBV10-3 and TRBJ2-5; 8 bases agree with TRBD1. The germline V gene encodes CDR1 ENHRY and CDR2 SYGVKD. Germline trimming cut 5 bases from V and 2 bases from J; bases unmatched to any gene: 4. This CDR3 spans 14 amino acids. CDR3 sequence: CAISFGQGQETQYF. The CDR3 nucleotides read TGTGCCATCAGTTTCGGACAGGGACAAGAGACCCAGTACTTC.

This sequence joins TRBV7-9 and TRBJ2-1; either TRBD1 or TRBD2 may supply D (5 bases each). The CDR3 contains 13 residues. Trimming shortened V by 5 bases and J by 5 bases, and 10 bases separated the two germline ends. Germline CDR1 and CDR2: SEHNR and FQNEAQ (reference sequence). For the CDR3, the DNA is TGTGCCAGCAGCCCCGGGACCCACAATGAGCAGTTCTTC. It specifies CASSPGTHNEQFF.

The chain is built from TRBV27 and TRBJ2-3; no clear D. The length of the CDR3 is 14 residues. Trimming cost V 2 bases and J 0 bases, with 6 bases left between them. Germline loops: CDR1 MNHEY, CDR2 SMNVEV (reference sequence). The DNA of the CDR3 is TGTGCCAGCAGTTTAAAACTCAGCACAGATACGCAGTATTTT. Amino acid sequence: CASSLKLSTDTQYF.

The CDR3 loop is CASSINIRDSGANVLTF. Here the CDR3 DNA reads TGTGCCAGCAGCATTAACATCAGGGACTCTGGGGCCAACGTCCTGACTTTC. V usage is TRBV5-4 and J usage is TRBJ2-6; tentatively, D is TRBD1 (5 bases). V was trimmed by 4 bases and J by 0 bases, leaving 14 bases between them. This CDR3 contains 17 residues. The germline CDR1 and CDR2 sequences are SGHNT and YYREEE (reference sequence).

The chain's CDR3 is CASSFWDRDTQYF. The CDR3 DNA reads as TGTGCCAGCAGTTTTTGGGACAGAGATACGCAGTATTTT. The chain employs TRBV27 and TRBJ2-3, with 7 positions matching TRBD1. The CDR3 sequence is 13 residues long. The V segment lost 3 bases and the J segment 5 bases; nucleotides outside the gene matches: 2. Looked up from germline, CDR1 is MNHEY and CDR2 is SMNVEV (reference sequence).

The chain uses TRBV7-6 and TRBJ2-7; TRBD2 aligns across 14 bases. This CDR3 spans 19 amino acids. V trimming: 5 bases; J trimming: 5 bases; junction bases outside the gene matches: 17. Germline CDR1 is SGHVS and CDR2 is FNYEAQ. The CDR3 sequence is CASSNSGTSGRGALNEQYF. The CDR3 bases are TGTGCCAGCAGCAACTCCGGGACTAGCGGGAGAGGGGCCTTAAACGAGCAGTACTTC.

The V call is TRBV27, the J call TRBJ1-2; 9 nucleotides agree with TRBD1. V shed 5 bases, J shed 2 bases, and the junction held 6 bases outside the gene matches. Germline V gene data show CDR1 as MNHEY and CDR2 as SMNVEV (reference sequence). The CDR3 totals 15 residues. The CDR3 spells CASSPRDRANYGYTF. CDR3 bases: TGTGCCAGCAGTCCACGGGACAGGGCGAACTATGGCTACACCTTC.

The chain recombines TRBV30 with TRBJ1-6; a possible D gene is TRBD1 (6 bases). V was trimmed by 0 bases and J by 5 bases, leaving 11 bases between them. The CDR3 consists of 15 residues. Germline V gene data show CDR1 as GTSNPN and CDR2 as SVGIG (reference sequence). CDR3 protein: CAWSVGGTNNSPLHF. CDR3 bases: TGTGCCTGGAGTGTAGGCGGGACAAATAATTCACCCCTCCACTTT.

In this sample, this clone turned up a few times. The CDR3: CASSPGLPRYEQYF. For the CDR3, the DNA is TGTGCCAGCAGCCCCGGACTACCTCGTTACGAGCAGTACTTC. V is TRBV6-5 and J is TRBJ2-7; D may be TRBD2 (6 bases). V was clipped by 6 bases and J by 4 bases, with 16 bases between them. Germline-derived CDR1 and CDR2 are MNHEY and SVGAGI. The length of the CDR3 is 14 residues.

The V call is TRBV28, the J call TRBJ1-2; 9 bases match TRBD1. Germline V gene lookup returns CDR1 MDHEN and CDR2 SYDVKM. The CDR3 totals 13 residues. V shed 8 bases and J 8 bases; nucleotides not matched to a gene: 9. CDR3 DNA: TGTGCCAGCTCTAAGGACAGGGGAGTGGGCTACACCTTC. Protein product: CASSKDRGVGYTF.

This clone was detected once. The chain carries TRBV7-9 and TRBJ2-6; D unresolved. Germline CDR1 reads SEHNR; CDR2 reads FQNEAQ (reference sequence). The CDR3 loop spans 15 amino acids. Trimming shortened V by 0 bases and J by 0 bases, and 3 bases separated the two germline ends. In nucleotides, the CDR3 is TGTGCCAGCAGCTTAGCGGGCTCTGGGGCCAACGTCCTGACTTTC. Encoded protein: CASSLAGSGANVLTF.

This chain connects TRBV5-1 to TRBJ2-7; TRBD2 aligns across 7 bases. V lost 0 bases and J lost 2; bases outside the gene matches: 5. CDR1 and CDR2 from the germline V gene are SGHRS and YFSETQ. The length of the CDR3 is 15 residues. The CDR3, as DNA: TGCGCCAGCAGCTTGGTTGGCCTAGCGGCCTACGAGCAGTACTTC. Its protein is CASSLVGLAAYEQYF.

The chain links TRBV4-1 to TRBJ2-1, with D tentatively TRBD1 or TRBD2 (5 bases each). The CDR3 is 14 residues long. Germline V gene data show CDR1 as MGHRA and CDR2 as YSYEKL. The ends were cut back, 4 bases at V and 6 bases at J, with 13 bases in the middle. The chain's CDR3 is CASSRGLGRNEQFF. CDR3 bases: TGCGCCAGCAGCCGGGGGTTGGGTCGCAATGAGCAGTTCTTC.

The rearrangement uses TRBV25-1 and TRBJ2-4; 10 bases align to TRBD2. J gave up 1 base and V 1 base, and 7 bases lay outside the gene matches. Germline values: CDR1 MGHDK, CDR2 SYGVNS. The CDR3 is 18 residues long. CDR3 DNA sequence: TGTGCCAGCAGTGAATTAAGCAGCGGGAGGGCTGCCAAAAACATTCAGTACTTC. Translating gives CASSELSSGRAAKNIQYF. Using reference TRBV25-1 and TRBJ2-4 for the parts outside the CDR3, the full variable domain is EADIYQTPRYLVIGTGKKITLECSQTMGHDKMYWYQQDPGMELHLIHYSYGVNSTEKGDLSSESTVSRIRTEHFPLTLESARPSHTSQYLCASSELSSGRAAKNIQYFGAGTRLSVL.

The chain recombines TRBV25-1 with TRBJ1-3, with D maybe TRBD1 (6 bases). The germline gives CDR1 MGHDK, CDR2 SYGVNS. The CDR3 runs 13 residues. V lost 6 bases and J 0 bases, leaving 6 bases between the germline ends. The CDR3 DNA is TGTGCCAGCAGGGACAGCTCTGGAAACACCATATATTTT. Translated: CASRDSSGNTIYF.

This clone is a singleton in its sample. The chain carries TRBV6-1 and TRBJ2-5, with D hard to call. The assigned J gene may be wrong: the sequence end matches TRBJ2-7 better. CDR1 and CDR2 (germline): MNHNS, SASEGT. The CDR3 extends over 16 amino acids. The CDR3 loop reads CASTERRAARSYEQYF. Here the CDR3 DNA reads TGTGCCAGCACTGAGAGACGGGCTGCAAGGTCCTACGAGCAGTACTTC.

The chain employs TRBV15 and TRBJ1-1; possibly TRBD1 for D (6 bases). This CDR3 has 16 residues. Germline CDR1 LNHNV, CDR2 YYDKDF (reference sequence). V gave up 5 bases and J gave up 3 bases, with 19 bases separating them. Written as DNA, the CDR3 is TGTGCCACCAGCGGGTTCAGGGGAGGGGGGTACACTGAAGCTTTCTTT. Translated: CATSGFRGGGYTEAFF.

This chain uses TRBV19 with TRBJ1-5; D is uncertain. CDR3 length: 19 residues. Trimming pared 10 bases from V and 4 bases from J, leaving 32 bases between. The V gene's germline CDR1 is LNHDA and CDR2 SQIVND (reference sequence). The CDR3 is CAIQWRAILLGGRNQPQHF. The CDR3 nucleotides read TGTGCCATACAGTGGCGCGCAATATTATTAGGAGGGCGTAATCAGCCCCAGCATTTT.

A single count supports this clone. The CDR3 DNA reads TGTGCCAGTAGTATTCAAGTAGCGGGAGTTGGGAATGAGCAGTTCTTC. Encoded protein: CASSIQVAGVGNEQFF. This chain connects TRBV19 to TRBJ2-1; 9 bases line up with TRBD2. The germline V gene encodes CDR1 LNHDA and CDR2 SQIVND (reference sequence). V shed 3 bases and J 7 bases; nucleotides not matched to a gene: 10. This CDR3 region has 16 residues.

This rearrangement joins TRBV27 to TRBJ2-1, with 7 bases fitting TRBD1. Trimming cost V 4 bases and J 0 bases; bases outside gene matches: 9. The CDR3 consists of 17 residues. The germline CDR1 and CDR2 sequences are MNHEY and SMNVEV (reference sequence). The CDR3: CASSSRTGRSSYNEQFF. CDR3 nucleotides: TGTGCCAGCAGTTCTCGGACAGGCCGAAGCTCCTACAATGAGCAGTTCTTC.